The present T cell receptor (beta chain) was sequenced within a study of CD8 T cells in ankylosing spondylitis. Study observations and caveats: For ankylosing spondylitis blood, a TCR beta motif of under ten highly homologous variants appeared characteristic. Disease-linked clones reportedly concentrated significantly in matched ankylosing spondylitis synovial fluid.

The CDR3 loop spans 15 amino acids. From germline, CDR1 is SQVTM and CDR2 ANQGSEA. Trimming pared 4 bases from V and 2 bases from J, leaving 14 bases between. On this clonotype itself: Its cognate antigen is unknown.

MiXCR was run by TCRdb on the 5' RACE reads, yielding one entry per CDR3 protein. The sample lists fewer than 500,000 distinct CDR3 sequences, 26% occurring once. The V gene is TRBV29-1, the J gene TRBJ1-4, with D uncertain. Sequenced sample: blood, either unsorted or a sorted T cell fraction (not recorded which). This clonotype was obtained from a male donor with ankylosing spondylitis. The CDR3 region has the DNA TGCAGCGTTGTAGTCCCCGCAGGTACTAATGAAAAACTGTTTTTT. Residues: CSVVVPAGTNEKLFF.